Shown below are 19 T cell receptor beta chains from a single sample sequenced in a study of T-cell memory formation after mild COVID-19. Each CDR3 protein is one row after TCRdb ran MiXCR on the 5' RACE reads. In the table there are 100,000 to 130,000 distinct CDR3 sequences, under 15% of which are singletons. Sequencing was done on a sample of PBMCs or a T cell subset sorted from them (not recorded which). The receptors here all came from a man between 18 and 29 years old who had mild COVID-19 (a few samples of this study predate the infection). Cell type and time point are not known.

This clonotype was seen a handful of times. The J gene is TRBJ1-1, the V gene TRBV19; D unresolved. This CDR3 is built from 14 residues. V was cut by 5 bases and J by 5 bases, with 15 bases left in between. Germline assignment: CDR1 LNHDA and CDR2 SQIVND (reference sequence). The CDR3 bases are TGTGCCAGTAGTCCAAATCCGGGTTTAACTGAAGCTTTCTTT. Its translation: CASSPNPGLTEAFF.

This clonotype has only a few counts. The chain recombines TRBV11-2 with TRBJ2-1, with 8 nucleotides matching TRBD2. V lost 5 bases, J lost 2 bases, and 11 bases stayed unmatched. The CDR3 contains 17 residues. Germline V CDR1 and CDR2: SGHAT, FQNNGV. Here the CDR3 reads CASSLSGGITPYNEQFF. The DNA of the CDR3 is TGTGCCAGCAGCCTGAGCGGGGGCATCACTCCCTACAATGAGCAGTTCTTC.

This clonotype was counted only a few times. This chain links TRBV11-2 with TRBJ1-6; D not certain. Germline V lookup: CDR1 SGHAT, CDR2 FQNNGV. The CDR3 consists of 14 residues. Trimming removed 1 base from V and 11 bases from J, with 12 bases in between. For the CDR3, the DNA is TGTGCCAGCAGCTTAGTTCCAGATAGGGCACCCCTCCACTTT. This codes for CASSLVPDRAPLHF. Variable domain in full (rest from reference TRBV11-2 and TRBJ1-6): EAGVAQSPRYKIIEKRQSVAFWCNPISGHATLYWYQQILGQGPKLLIQFQNNGVVDDSQLPKDRFSAERLKGVDSTLKIQPAKLEDSAVYLCASSLVPDRAPLHFGNGTRLTVT.

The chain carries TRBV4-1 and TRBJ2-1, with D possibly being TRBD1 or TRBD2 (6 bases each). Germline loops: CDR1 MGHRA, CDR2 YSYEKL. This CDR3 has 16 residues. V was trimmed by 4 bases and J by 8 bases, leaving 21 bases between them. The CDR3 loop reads CASSPLWGARVDEQFF. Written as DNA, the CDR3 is TGCGCCAGCAGCCCATTGTGGGGGGCGAGGGTCGATGAGCAGTTCTTC.

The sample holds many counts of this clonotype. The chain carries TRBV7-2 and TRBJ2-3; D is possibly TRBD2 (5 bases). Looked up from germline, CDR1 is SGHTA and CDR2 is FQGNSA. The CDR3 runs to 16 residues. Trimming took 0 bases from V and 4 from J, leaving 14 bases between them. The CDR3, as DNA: TGTGCCAGCAGCTTAGCGCTGACGGGGAGCGCAGATACGCAGTATTTT. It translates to CASSLALTGSADTQYF.

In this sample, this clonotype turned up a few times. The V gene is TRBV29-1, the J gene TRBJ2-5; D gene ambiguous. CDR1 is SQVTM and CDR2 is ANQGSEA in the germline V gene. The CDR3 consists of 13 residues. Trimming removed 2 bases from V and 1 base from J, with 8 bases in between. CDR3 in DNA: TGCAGCGTTGAATGGTCAATCCAAGAGACCCAGTACTTC. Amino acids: CSVEWSIQETQYF. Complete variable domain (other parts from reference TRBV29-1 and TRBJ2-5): SAVISQKPSRDICQRGTSLTIQCQVDSQVTMMFWYRQQPGQSLTLIATANQGSEATYESGFVIDKFPISRPNLTFSTLTVSNMSPEDSSIYLCSVEWSIQETQYFGPGTRLLVL.

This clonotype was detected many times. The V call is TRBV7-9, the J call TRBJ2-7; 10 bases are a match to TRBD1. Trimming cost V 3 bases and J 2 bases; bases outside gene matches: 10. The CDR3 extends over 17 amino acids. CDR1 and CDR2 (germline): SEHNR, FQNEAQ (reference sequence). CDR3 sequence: CASSFHPGTGDTYEQYF. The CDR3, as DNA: TGTGCCAGCAGCTTTCACCCGGGGACAGGGGACACCTACGAGCAGTACTTC. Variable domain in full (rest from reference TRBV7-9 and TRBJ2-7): DTGVSQNPRHKITKRGQNVTFRCDPISEHNRLYWYRQTLGQGPEFLTYFQNEAQLEKSRLLSDRFSAERPKGSFSTLEIQRTEQGDSAMYLCASSFHPGTGDTYEQYFGPGTRLTVT.

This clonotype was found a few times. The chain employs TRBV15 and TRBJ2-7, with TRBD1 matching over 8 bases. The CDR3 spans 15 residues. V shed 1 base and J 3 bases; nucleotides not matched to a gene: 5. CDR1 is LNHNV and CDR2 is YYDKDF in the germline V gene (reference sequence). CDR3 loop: CATSRAQGARYEQYF. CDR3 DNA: TGTGCCACCAGCAGAGCCCAGGGGGCCCGCTACGAGCAGTACTTC.

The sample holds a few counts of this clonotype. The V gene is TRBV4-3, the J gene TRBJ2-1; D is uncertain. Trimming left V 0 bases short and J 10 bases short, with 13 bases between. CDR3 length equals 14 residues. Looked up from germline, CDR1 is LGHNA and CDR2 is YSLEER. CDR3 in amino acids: CASSQDGLAVEQFF. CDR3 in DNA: TGCGCCAGCAGCCAAGATGGCCTCGCAGTCGAGCAGTTCTTC.

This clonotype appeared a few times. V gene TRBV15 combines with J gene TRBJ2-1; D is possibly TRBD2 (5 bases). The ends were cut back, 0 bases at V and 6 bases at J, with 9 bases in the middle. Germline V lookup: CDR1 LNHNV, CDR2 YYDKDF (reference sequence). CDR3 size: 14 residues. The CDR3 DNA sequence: TGTGCCACCAGCAGAGATAGAACTAGCAATGAGCAGTTCTTC. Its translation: CATSRDRTSNEQFF.

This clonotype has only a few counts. The CDR3 protein is CASSPLDTSSYNSPLHF. The CDR3, as DNA: TGCGCCAGCAGCCCGCTTGACACGAGCTCCTATAATTCACCCCTCCACTTT. The chain recombines TRBV4-1 with TRBJ1-6; D gene uncertain. There are 17 residues in the CDR3. CDR1 and CDR2 from the germline V gene are MGHRA and YSYEKL. V was cut by 4 bases and J by 0 bases, with 13 bases left in between.

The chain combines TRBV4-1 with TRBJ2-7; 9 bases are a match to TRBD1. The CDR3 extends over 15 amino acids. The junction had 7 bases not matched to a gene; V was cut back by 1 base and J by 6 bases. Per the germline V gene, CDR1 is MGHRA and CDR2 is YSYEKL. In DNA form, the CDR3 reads TGCGCCAGCAGCCAAGCCGCACAGGGGGCGAGCGAGCAGTACTTC. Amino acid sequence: CASSQAAQGASEQYF.

The chain's CDR3 is CASGPGQGTNEQFF. DNA for the CDR3: TGTGCTAGTGGCCCGGGACAGGGTACCAATGAGCAGTTCTTC. This rearrangement joins TRBV12-5 to TRBJ2-1; 9 bases agree with TRBD1. This CDR3 region has 14 residues. Germline V gives CDR1 LGHNT, CDR2 FRNRAP. J gave up 6 bases and V 6 bases, and 6 bases lay outside the gene matches. Complete variable domain (other parts from reference TRBV12-5 and TRBJ2-1): DARVTQTPRHKVTEMGQEVTMRCQPILGHNTVFWYRQTMMQGLELLAYFRNRAPLDDSGMPKDRFSAEMPDATLATLKIQPSEPRDSAVYFCASGPGQGTNEQFFGPGTRLTVL.

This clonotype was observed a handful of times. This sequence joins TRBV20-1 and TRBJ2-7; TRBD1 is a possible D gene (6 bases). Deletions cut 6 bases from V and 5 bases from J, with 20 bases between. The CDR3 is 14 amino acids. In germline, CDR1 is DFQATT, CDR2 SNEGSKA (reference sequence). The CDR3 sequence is CSALGGEGPDEQYV. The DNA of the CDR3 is TGCAGTGCCCTAGGGGGTGAGGGCCCGGACGAGCAGTACGTC.

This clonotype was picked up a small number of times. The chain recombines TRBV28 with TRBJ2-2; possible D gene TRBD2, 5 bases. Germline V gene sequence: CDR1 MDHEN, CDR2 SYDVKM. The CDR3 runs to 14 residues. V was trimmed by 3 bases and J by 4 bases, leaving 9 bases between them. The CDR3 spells CASSFSSSTGELFF. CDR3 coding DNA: TGTGCCAGCAGTTTTTCTAGCAGCACCGGGGAGCTGTTTTTT.

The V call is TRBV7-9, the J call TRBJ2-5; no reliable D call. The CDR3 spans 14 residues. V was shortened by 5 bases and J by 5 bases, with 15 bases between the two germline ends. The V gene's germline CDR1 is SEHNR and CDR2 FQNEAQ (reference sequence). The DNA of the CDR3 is TGTGCCAGCAGCCGGCGATCTAGGGTTGAGACCCAGTACTTC. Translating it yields CASSRRSRVETQYF.

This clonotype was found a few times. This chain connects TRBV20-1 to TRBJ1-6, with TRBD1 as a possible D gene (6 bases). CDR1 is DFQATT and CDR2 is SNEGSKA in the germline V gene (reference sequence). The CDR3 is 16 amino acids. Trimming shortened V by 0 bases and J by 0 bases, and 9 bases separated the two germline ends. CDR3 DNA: TGCAGTGCTAGAGACAGGGGCTACTCCTATAATTCACCCCTCCACTTT. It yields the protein CSARDRGYSYNSPLHF.

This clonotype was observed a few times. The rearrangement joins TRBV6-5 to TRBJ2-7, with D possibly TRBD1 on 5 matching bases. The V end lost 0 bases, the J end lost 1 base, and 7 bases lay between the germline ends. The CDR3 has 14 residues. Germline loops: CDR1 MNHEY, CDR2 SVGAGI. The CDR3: CASSYSQGSYEQYF. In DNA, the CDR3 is TGTGCCAGCAGTTACTCGCAGGGTTCCTACGAGCAGTACTTC.

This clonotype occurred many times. CDR3 loop: CASRDPGFADTQYF. For the CDR3, the DNA is TGTGCCAGCAGAGACCCAGGGTTCGCAGATACGCAGTATTTT. The V call is TRBV6-5, the J call TRBJ2-3; D is possibly TRBD1 (5 bases). From germline, CDR1 is MNHEY and CDR2 SVGAGI. V was trimmed by 6 bases and J by 4 bases, leaving 14 bases between them. The CDR3 extends over 14 amino acids.